This T cell receptor (beta chain) comes out of a study of blood T cells in healthy people across ages. Notes on the study in general: Any conclusive comparison of naive versus antigen-experienced cells was prevented by using unsorted PBMCs.

This clonotype was observed a handful of times. Its antigen is currently unknown. The length of the CDR3 is 14 residues. CDR1 and CDR2 from the germline V gene are SGHTA and FQGTGA. The ends were cut back, 0 bases at V and 6 bases at J, with 8 bases in the middle. Alongside a J-beta primer mix, a sample-barcoded 5' primer served in a second PCR lasting about 6 to 11 cycles. MiXCR, applied by TCRdb to the 5' RACE reads, yields one record per CDR3 protein. The sample lists approximately 690,000 distinct CDR3 sequences, roughly 43% occurring once. The chain links TRBV7-3 to TRBJ2-2; possible D gene TRBD2, 5 bases. What was sequenced was blood. The receptor comes from a man at least 80 years old in good health. For the CDR3, the DNA is TGTGCCAGCAGCTTAACGCGCGGGCCCGGGGAGCTGTTTTTT. As protein: CASSLTRGPGELFF.